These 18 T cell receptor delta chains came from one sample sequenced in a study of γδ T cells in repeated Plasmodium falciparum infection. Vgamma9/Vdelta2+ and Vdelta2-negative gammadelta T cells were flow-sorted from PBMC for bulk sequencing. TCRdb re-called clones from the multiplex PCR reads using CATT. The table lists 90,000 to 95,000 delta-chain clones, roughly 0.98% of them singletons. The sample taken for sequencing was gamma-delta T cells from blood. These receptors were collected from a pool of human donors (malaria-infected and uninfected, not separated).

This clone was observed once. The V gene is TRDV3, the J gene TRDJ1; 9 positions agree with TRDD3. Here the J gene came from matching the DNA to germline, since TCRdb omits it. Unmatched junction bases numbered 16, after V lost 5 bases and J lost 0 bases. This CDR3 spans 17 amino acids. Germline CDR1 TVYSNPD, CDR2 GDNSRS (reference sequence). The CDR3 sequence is CAQRYWGRAPYTDKLIF. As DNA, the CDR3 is TGTGCCCAGCGGTACTGGGGGAGAGCCCCGTACACCGATAAACTCATCTTT.

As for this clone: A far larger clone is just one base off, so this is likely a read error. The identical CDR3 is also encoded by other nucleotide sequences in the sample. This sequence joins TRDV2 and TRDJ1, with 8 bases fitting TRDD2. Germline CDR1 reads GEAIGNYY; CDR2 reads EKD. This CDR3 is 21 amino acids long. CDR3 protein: CACDTLLPRLVVGSATDKLIF. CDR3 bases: TGTGCCTGTGACACGCTCCTTCCTAGATTGGTGGTTGGCTCCGCAACCGATAAACTCATCTTC.

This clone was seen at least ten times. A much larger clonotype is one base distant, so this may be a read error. CDR3 coding DNA: TGTGCTTATAGGAGCGCTAACTTCGTCAAAGGCGACCTCCTGGGGGATACGGGGAACACCGATAAACTCATCTTT. Its translation is CAYRSANFVKGDLLGDTGNTDKLIF. The V call is TRAV38-2/DV8, the J call TRDJ1; TRDD3 aligns across 12 bases. The CDR3 contains 25 residues. From germline, CDR1 is TSESDYY and CDR2 QEAYKQQN. Trimming took 0 bases from V and 0 from J; bases not matched to a gene: 27.

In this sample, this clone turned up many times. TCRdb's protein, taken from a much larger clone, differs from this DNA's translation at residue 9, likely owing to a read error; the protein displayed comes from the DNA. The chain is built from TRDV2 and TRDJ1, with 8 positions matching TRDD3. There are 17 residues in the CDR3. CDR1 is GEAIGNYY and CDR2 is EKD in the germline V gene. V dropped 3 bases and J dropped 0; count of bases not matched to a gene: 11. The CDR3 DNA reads TGTGCCTGTGACCCGTTGGGGGATGTGGACTACACCGATAAACTCATCTTT. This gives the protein CACDPLGDVDYTDKLIF.

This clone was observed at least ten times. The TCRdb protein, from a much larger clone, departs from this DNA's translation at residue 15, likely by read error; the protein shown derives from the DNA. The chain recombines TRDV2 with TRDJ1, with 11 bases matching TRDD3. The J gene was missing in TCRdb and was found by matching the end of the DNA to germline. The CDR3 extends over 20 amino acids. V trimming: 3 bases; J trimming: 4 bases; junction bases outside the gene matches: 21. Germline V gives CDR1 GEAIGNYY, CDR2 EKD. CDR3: CACDPLRPVTGGYTGDKLIF. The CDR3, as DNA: TGTGCCTGTGACCCCCTTCGACCCGTTACTGGGGGATATACCGGCGATAAACTCATCTTT.

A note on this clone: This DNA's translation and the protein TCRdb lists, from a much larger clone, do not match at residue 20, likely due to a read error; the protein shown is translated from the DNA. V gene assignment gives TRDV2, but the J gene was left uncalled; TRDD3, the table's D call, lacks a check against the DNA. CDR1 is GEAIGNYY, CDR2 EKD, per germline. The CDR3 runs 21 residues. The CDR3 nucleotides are TGTGCCTGTGAGAAACTAGGACTGGGGGATACAACCTACTCTGACACCGATAAACTCACCTTT. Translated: CACEKLGLGDTTYSDTDKLTF.

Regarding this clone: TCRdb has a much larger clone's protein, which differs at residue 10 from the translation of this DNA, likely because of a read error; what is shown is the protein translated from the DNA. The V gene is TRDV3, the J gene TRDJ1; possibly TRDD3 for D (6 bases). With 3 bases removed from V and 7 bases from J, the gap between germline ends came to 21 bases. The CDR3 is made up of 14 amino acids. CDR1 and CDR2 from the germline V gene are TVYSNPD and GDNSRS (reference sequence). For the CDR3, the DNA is TGTGCCTTCCTATATACTGGGAAGGGTACTAAACTCATCTTT. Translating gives CAFLYTGKGTKLIF.

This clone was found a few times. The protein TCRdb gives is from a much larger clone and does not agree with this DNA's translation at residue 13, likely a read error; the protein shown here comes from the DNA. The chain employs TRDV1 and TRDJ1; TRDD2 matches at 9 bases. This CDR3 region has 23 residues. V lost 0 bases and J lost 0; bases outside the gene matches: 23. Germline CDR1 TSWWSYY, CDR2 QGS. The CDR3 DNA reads TGTGCTCTTGGGGAACTGGGGCCTTCCTACGACTGGAGGATACAAGGGAACACCGATAAACTCATCTTT. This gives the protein CALGELGPSYDWRIQGNTDKLIF.

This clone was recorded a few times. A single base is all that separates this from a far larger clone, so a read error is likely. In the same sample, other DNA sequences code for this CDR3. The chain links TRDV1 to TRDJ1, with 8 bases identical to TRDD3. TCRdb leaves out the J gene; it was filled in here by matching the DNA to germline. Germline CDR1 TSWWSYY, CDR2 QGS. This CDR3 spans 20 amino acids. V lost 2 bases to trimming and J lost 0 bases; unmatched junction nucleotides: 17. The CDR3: CALGEVPTGGLRPYTDKLIF. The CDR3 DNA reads TGTGCTCTTGGGGAAGTCCCGACTGGGGGTCTACGCCCTTACACCGATAAACTCATCTTT.

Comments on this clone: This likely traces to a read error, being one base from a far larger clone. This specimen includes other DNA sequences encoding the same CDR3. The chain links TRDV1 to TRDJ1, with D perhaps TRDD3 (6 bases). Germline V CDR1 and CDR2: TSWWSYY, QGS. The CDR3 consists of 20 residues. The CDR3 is CALGESKSRSPGEYTDKLIF. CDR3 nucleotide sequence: TGCGCTCTTGGGGAATCGAAATCCCGCTCGCCTGGGGAGTACACCGATAAACTCATCTTT.

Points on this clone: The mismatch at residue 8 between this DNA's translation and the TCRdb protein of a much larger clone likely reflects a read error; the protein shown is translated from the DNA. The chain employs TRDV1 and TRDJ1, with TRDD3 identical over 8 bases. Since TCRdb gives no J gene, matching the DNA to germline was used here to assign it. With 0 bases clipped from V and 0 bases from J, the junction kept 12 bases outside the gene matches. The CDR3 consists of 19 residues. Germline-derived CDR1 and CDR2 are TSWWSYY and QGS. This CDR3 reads CALGELSEGYATDTDKLIF. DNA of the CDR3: TGTGCTCTTGGGGAACTATCTGAGGGATACGCGACTGACACCGATAAACTCATCTTT.

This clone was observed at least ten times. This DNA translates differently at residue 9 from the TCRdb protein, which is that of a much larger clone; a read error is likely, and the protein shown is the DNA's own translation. The CDR3 nucleotides are TGTGCTCTTGGGGAATTACCTTTCGCAAGGACTGGGGGATACGCGCGCCGACTGTACACCGATAAACTCATCTTT. Translating gives CALGELPFARTGGYARRLYTDKLIF. V usage is TRDV1 and J usage is TRDJ1, with 13 bases matching TRDD3. Germline CDR1 is TSWWSYY and CDR2 is QGS. The CDR3 is 25 residues long. J was trimmed by 0 bases and V by 2 bases; bases with no gene match: 27.

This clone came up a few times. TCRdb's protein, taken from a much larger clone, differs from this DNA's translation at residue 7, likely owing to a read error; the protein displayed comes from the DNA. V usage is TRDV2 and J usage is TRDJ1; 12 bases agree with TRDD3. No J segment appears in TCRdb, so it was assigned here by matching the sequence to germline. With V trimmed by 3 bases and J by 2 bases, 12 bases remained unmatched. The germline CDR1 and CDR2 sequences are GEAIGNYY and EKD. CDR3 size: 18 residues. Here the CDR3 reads CACDPLAGGYAETDKLIF. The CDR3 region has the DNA TGTGCCTGTGACCCCCTAGCTGGGGGATACGCGGAGACCGATAAACTCATCTTT.

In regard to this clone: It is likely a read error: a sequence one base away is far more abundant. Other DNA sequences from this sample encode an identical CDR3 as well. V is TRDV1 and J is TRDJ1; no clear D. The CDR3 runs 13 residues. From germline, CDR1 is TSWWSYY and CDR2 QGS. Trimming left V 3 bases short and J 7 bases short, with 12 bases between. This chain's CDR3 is CALGEPQRIKLIF. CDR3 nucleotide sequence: TGTGCTCTTGGGGAGCCCCAAAGGATTAAACTCATCTTT.

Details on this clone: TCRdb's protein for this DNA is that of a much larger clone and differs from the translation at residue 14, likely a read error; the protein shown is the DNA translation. CDR3 sequence (DNA): TGTGCCTGTGACTCCTTCCGTACTGGGGGACCCCCGTACGCCGATAAACTCATCTTT. Its translation is CACDSFRTGGPPYADKLIF. This chain links TRDV2 with TRDJ1; 9 nucleotides match TRDD3. Assignment of the J gene here rests on matching the DNA to germline, because TCRdb gives none. The germline gives CDR1 GEAIGNYY, CDR2 EKD. This CDR3 region has 19 residues. Unmatched junction bases numbered 19, after V lost 3 bases and J lost 3 bases.

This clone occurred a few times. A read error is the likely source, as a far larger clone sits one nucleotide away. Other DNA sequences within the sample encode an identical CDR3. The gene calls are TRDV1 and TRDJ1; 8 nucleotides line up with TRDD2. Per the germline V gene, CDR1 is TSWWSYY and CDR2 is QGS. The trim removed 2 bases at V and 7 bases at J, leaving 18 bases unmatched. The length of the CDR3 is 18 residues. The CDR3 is CALGEVFLRPGGLLKLIF. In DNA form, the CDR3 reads TGTGCTCTTGGGGAAGTCTTCCTACGTCCGGGAGGGCTTCTTAAACTCATCTTT.

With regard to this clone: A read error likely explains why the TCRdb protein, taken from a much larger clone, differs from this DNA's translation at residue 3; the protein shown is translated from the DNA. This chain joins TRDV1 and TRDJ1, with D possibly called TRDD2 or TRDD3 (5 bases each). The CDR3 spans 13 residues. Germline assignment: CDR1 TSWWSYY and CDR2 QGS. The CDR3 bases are TGTGCTCCTGGGTCCCCCTTCTCCGATAAACTCATCTTT. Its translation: CAPGSPFSDKLIF.

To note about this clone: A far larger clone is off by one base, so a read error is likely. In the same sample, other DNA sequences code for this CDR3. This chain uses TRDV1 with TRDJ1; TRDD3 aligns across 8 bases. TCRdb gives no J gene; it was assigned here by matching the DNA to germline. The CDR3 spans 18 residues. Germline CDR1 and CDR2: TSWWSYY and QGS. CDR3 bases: TGTGCTCTTGGGGACCCAGTTTGGGATACGCACAACACTGATAAACTCATCTTT. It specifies CALGDPVWDTHNTDKLIF.